This T cell receptor beta chain was captured in a study of T cells in Graves' hyperthyroidism and ophthalmopathy. Study-level points and caveats: Model output signaled ophthalmopathy a median about seven months ahead of onset.

A lack of ophthalmopathy progression within 18 months defined stable Graves' hyperthyroidism. Germline CDR1 reads MGHDK; CDR2 reads SYGVNS. V was clipped by 1 base and J by 0 bases, with 19 bases between them. This CDR3 comprises 19 residues. Ten or more counts support this clonotype. What it binds is not known. Amplified TCR beta CDR3 regions derived from RNA transcripts. The study used the HTBI primer set for a first-round RT-PCR of the TCR CDR3. MiXCR, applied by TCRdb to the multiplex PCR reads, yields one record per CDR3 protein. Of about 610,000 distinct CDR3 sequences in the sample, 35% to 55% were seen once.

The V call is TRBV25-1, the J call TRBJ1-5; a weak D match, TRBD1 (6 bases). Material for sequencing was peripheral blood or thyroid tissue (not recorded which). The TCR sequence derives from a woman aged 18-29 years with Graves' hyperthyroidism. This chain's CDR3 is CASSELQKDDRCSNQPQHF. Written as DNA, the CDR3 is TGTGCCAGCAGTGAATTACAAAAAGACGACAGGTGTAGCAATCAGCCCCAGCATTTT. Filled out from reference TRBV25-1 and TRBJ1-5, the complete variable domain reads EADIYQTPRYLVIGTGKKITLECSQTMGHDKMYWYQQDPGMELHLIHYSYGVNSTEKGDLSSESTVSRIRTEHFPLTLESARPSHTSQYLCASSELQKDDRCSNQPQHFGDGTRLSIL.